This TCR beta chain was obtained from a study of T cell responses to AZD1222 COVID-19 vaccine. The assay was immunoSEQ multiplex PCR, and TCRdb's table has in-frame clones only and misses some. The profile shows around 130,000 clones, around 94% of them singletons. The study's findings and limits: The peak T cell response came first, and repertoires were sampled only after it. At 160-218 and 743-854, vaccine-associated CD4 TCRs were dominant, and they spanned spike. The donor group comprised mostly white British people and more females; the analysis possibly underestimated clonal diversity. Spike-specific TCR breadth and depth were elevated following two AZD1222 doses.

The V end was cut by 6 bases, the J end by 11 bases, with 18 bases between. This CDR3 contains 13 residues. CDR1 is SGHRS, CDR2 YFSETQ, per germline. Points on this clone: The target antigen is unknown.

The receptor was isolated from an adult in good health. The V gene is TRBV5-1, the J gene TRBJ1-5, with D possibly TRBD1 on 5 matching bases. Sequences were derived from peripheral blood, sampled on day 0 of AZD1222 vaccination. CDR3 sequence reads: CASNTGDGGTQHF. The DNA of the CDR3 is TGCGCCAGCAACACCGGGGACGGAGGGACCCAGCATTTT.